This T cell receptor beta chain was profiled in a study of blood T cells in healthy people across ages (dated by TCRdb to between 2014 and 2017). Study-wide context: In model experiments, template switching captured about one uniquely barcoded TCR beta cDNA molecule for every two T cells. The donors were divided into four age groups: young (average around 16 years), middle-aged (around 41), aged (approximately 62) and long-lived (about 90). To track age-related changes in TCR beta repertoire diversity, the study relied on deep sequencing normalized with unique cDNA molecular identifiers. The study analyzed two additional independent replicas of 1 million unique cDNA reads from the same blood draw for two donors, one aged 18 to 30 and one aged 80 or older. General findings and caveats noted by the study authors: Bulk unsorted PBMC profiling prevented conclusive comparison of naive and antigen-experienced compartments. The long-lived group showed more naive CD4+ T cells, fewer expanded clones and increased TCR diversity than the aged group, suggesting age selection. As age increased, observed TCR beta diversity per million T cells dropped in a roughly linear way, and a significant reduction was already evident by age about 36. Estimates of total diversity based on one million sequenced T cells were regarded as lower bounds and as underestimates. Observed TCR beta diversity correlated strongly with the percentage of naive T cells measured by flow cytometry. Donor CMV infection status was unknown, potentially confounding age-related changes in expanded clonotypes.

In its sample, this clonotype was seen a few times. Its binding antigen is unknown. Per-nucleotide qualities are absent, and no much larger clonotype sits a single base away. The library was made by 5' RACE. Reads for this sample came from an Illumina HiSeq 2500. A second roughly 6 to 12 cycle PCR used a sample-barcoded 5' primer and a J-beta primer mix. A unique molecular identifier was introduced onto each TCR beta cDNA molecule by a template-switch 5' adaptor carrying 12 random nucleotides. At least 3 million CDR3-containing paired-end reads were obtained from each sample. All of the RNA was converted into first-strand cDNA using the Mint cDNA synthesis kit, with a TRBC-specific oligonucleotide serving as the primer. All cDNA was treated with uracil-DNA glycosylase and then went through a first 18-cycle PCR with the universal primers M1SS and BC2_uni_R. Per the original workflow: For normalization, 1 million high-quality reads, each with a distinct molecular identifier, were randomly selected from each sample. Instead of being binned into consensus sequences, reads with shared molecular identifiers were discarded. CDR3 identification, clonotype clustering and error correction used MiTCR with a Q25 quality threshold and the strictest error-elimination algorithm. A nonparametric unseen species model with Euler transformation was used to estimate lower-bound total TCR beta diversity. TCRdb took the public reads, trimmed them with fastp at Q25, ran MiXCR for clone calling and kept in-frame beta chains. Rows with one shared CDR3 protein collapse into an entry with the most common genes and DNA. The V and J calls were determined by TCRdb, not by the authors. This sample has more than 750,000 distinct CDR3 sequences in its table, and about 29% of those were observed once. The ten top clones hold 10% of the sample.

Donors were around 37 systemically healthy Caucasian individuals from Russia aged roughly 6 to 95 years. Each donor gave approximately 9.3 milliliters of peripheral blood, collected into EDTA-treated Vacutainer tubes. Ficoll-Paque density-gradient centrifugation was used to isolate PBMCs, with at least 6 million per sample. Total RNA, at least 5 micrograms per sample, was extracted from PBMCs with Trizol reagent. Naive CD45RAhigh/CD27high T cell percentages were measured by flow cytometry on a PBMC aliquot from every donor. There are 16 amino acids in the CDR3, from cysteine to phenylalanine inclusive. The kept DNA is CDR3 alone, 48 bases in frame from the first base. The germline V gene (reference sequence) yields DFQATT for CDR1 and SNEGSKA for CDR2. At the junction V is shortened by 0 bases and J by 5 bases; bases outside the gene matches: 10. These data were also reused for a study on T cells of mothers and their children. From the second report: Nine systemically healthy Caucasian individuals served as donors, namely three mothers together with their six children. cDNA synthesis consumed the entire amount of extracted RNA, loaded at approximately 1.4 ug RNA in each 15 ul reaction. In the second PCR, the M1S primer added sample barcodes and 2-4 random nucleotides. Over 8.5 million TCR beta CDR3 reads came from each mother, compared with about 3.2 million reads from each child. TCR recombination output is similarly shaped by thymic selection in related and unrelated pairs, with a minor effect exerted by inherited differences. Normalized repertoire overlap was always slightly but never significantly higher in related than unrelated mother-child pairs. No persistent microchimeric T cell clones were found, with a detection sensitivity of around 100 clones per million clonotypes. The study used deep NGS to compare TCR beta repertoires of mothers and children, seeking features distinguishing related mother-child pairs from unrelated individuals. The mean age was about 38 +/- 4 years for the mothers and 11 +/- 4 years for the children. Libraries were sequenced on Illumina HiSeq 2000 with 100+100 nt paired-end reads after adapter ligation with NEBNext reagents. To prevent cross-contamination, the mother and child libraries were prepared one month apart and sequenced in separate runs. Each donor had between roughly 450,000 and 2,100,000 distinct TCR beta clonotypes identified. Naive TCR beta clonotypes were estimated from low-frequency clonotypes matched to each donor's FACS-determined naive share, without sorting.

Sequenced material: blood. Recombination joined TRBV20-1 with TRBJ2-1; 7 central bases correspond to TRBD2. This sequence was found in a woman aged 40 to 55 in good health. The CDR3 protein sequence reads: CSARDPNSGPHNEQFF. The bases read TGCAGTGCTAGAGATCCGAATAGCGGGCCCCACAATGAGCAGTTCTTC.